This record covers a single TCR beta chain. Its antigen is still unknown. The source of the sample is a study of vaccination and CD4 T cells after COVID-19. Study-level background: Post-COVID samples were collected a median approximately 93 days following diagnosis, spanning 35 to 161.

Cultured CD4+ T cell DNA was sequenced using the Oncomine TCR Beta short-read assay. TCRdb re-analysed the PCR reads in MiXCR, keeping a single row per CDR3 protein. The data show some 26,000 distinct CDR3 sequences, 41% seen once. General observations from the study: Only relatively few convalescent patients were studied, and early post-infection timepoints were not analyzed.

Time point here: late sampling 161 to 241 days after vaccination in a few convalescent patients. Described treatment: roughly 10-day PBMC culture with coronavirus spike peptide pools or control peptides (ViraFEST assay). The sequencing used CD4+ T cells from blood, cultured in vitro, collected about 7 months after SARS-CoV-2 vaccination. The TCR was taken from a human donor who had recovered from COVID-19.

CDR3 amino acids: CASNPSLGILGEQYF. CDR3 coding DNA: TGTGCCAGCAACCCGAGCTTGGGAATCTTAGGGGAGCAGTACTTC. V and J are TRBV6-1 and TRBJ2-7, with D unclear. Germline CDR1 MNHNS, CDR2 SASEGT. The CDR3 is 15 amino acids. V lost 7 bases and J 7 bases, leaving 23 bases between the germline ends.